This T cell receptor (beta chain) came from a study of T cell responses to AZD1222 COVID-19 vaccine. Background on the study: Investigators merged groups given second doses at roughly 4 or roughly 12 weeks.

Trimming cost V 7 bases and J 6 bases, with 13 bases left between them. This CDR3 comprises 12 residues. Germline V gene data show CDR1 as MDHEN and CDR2 as SYDVKM. Clones were sequenced by immunoSEQ multiplex PCR, and TCRdb holds only the in-frame ones, with some missing. This sample has about 66,000 clones, with approximately 84% found just once. The receptor's source is an adult in good health. Sequencing was performed on peripheral blood, taken on day 0 of AZD1222 vaccination. The V and J genes are TRBV28 and TRBJ2-7, with D maybe TRBD2 (5 bases). CDR3 DNA: TGTGCCAGCACTCAAAGCGGCGGCGAGCAGTACTTC. Translated: CASTQSGGEQYF.